Sequencing of this T cell receptor beta chain was carried out in a study of beta chain features in type 1 diabetes. Background on the study: Healthy donors and patients showed comparable age, gender and cell yields. Study-wide points: For patients, the naive, central memory and Treg TCRB repertoires appeared more alike than for healthy donors. PCR might pick shorter templates more often, in the same way for patients and controls.

The authors reverse transcribed all of the isolated RNA, so sequencing captured expressed TCRB transcripts. Only in-frame clones appear in the TCRdb table, and some are missing; sequencing was by immunoSEQ multiplex PCR. This sample has 450,000 to 550,000 clones, with 25% to 35% found just once. Sorting produced populations that all topped 95% purity. This clone was seen only a few times. The antigen remains undetermined. The sample comprised naive CD4+ T cells from blood. This sequence originates from a man aged 18 to 35 in good health.

The CDR3 coding sequence is TGTGCCTGGAATCCGACGGGGAGATTGGGCAATCAGCCCCAGCATTTT. Translated, it gives CAWNPTGRLGNQPQHF. The chain carries TRBV30 and TRBJ1-5; D gene unclear. This CDR3 has 16 amino acids. CDR1 and CDR2 (germline): GTSNPN, SVGIG (reference sequence). Deletions cut 4 bases from V and 2 bases from J, with 18 bases between.